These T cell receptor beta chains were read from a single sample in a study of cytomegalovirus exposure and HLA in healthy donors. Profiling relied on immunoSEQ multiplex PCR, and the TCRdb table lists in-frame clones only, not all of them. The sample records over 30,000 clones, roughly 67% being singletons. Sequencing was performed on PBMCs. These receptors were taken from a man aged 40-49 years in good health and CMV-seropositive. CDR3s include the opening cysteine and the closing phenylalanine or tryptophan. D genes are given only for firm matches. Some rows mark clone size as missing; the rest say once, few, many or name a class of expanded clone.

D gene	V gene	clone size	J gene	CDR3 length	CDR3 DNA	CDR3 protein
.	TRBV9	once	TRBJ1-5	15	TGTGCCAGCAGCGTCGGGACAACCGGAAATCAGCCCCAGCATTTT	CASSVGTTGNQPQHF
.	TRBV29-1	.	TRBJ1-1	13	TGCAGCGTTGAAGCTGCGAGCGGCACTGAAGCTTTCTTT	CSVEAASGTEAFF
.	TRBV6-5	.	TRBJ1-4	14	TGTGCCAGCAGCCCCGCGAGTATCTCTGGAAAACTGTTTTTT	CASSPASISGKLFF
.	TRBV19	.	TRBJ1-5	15	TGTGCCAGTAGAGGACGGAGGGTTAGCAATCAGCCCCAGCATTTT	CASRGRRVSNQPQHF
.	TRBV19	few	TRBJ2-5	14	TGTGCCAGTAGTATAGATCATAGGGGAGAGACCCAGTACTTC	CASSIDHRGETQYF
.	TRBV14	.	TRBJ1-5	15	TGTGCCAGCAGCCCGGGGGGGGGAAGCAATCAGCCCCAGCATTTT	CASSPGGGSNQPQHF
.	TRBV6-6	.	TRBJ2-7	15	TGTGCCAGCAGTTACCGTGGACAGCCCACCTACGAGCAGTACTTC	CASSYRGQPTYEQYF
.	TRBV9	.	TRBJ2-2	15	TGTGCCAGCAGCCCGGGACTTACAAACACCGGGGAGCTGTTTTTT	CASSPGLTNTGELFF
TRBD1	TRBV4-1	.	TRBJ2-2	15	TGCGCCAGCAGCCAAGAGGGACAGATTCGGGGGGAGCTGTTTTTT	CASSQEGQIRGELFF
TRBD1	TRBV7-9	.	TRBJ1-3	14	TGTGCCGGCGGTAGGGGGCCCGCTGGAAACACCATATATTTT	CAGGRGPAGNTIYF
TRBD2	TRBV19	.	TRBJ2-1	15	TGTGCCAGTAGTCCGCCGGGACTAGCTAACAATGAGCAGTTCTTC	CASSPPGLANNEQFF
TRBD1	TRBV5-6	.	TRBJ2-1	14	TGTGCCAGCAGCCTCCGGGACAGGGCAAATGAGCAGTTCTTC	CASSLRDRANEQFF
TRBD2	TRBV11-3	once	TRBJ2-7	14	TGTGCCAGCAGCTTAGAAGGGGAGGGTTACGAGCAGTACTTC	CASSLEGEGYEQYF
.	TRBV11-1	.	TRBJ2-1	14	TGTGCCAGCAGCTCACTCGGGGGGCGGGGTGAGCAGTTCTTC	CASSSLGGRGEQFF
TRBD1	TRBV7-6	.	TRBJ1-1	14	TGTGCCAGCAGCCCAGGACAGGGGGCTACTGAAGCTTTCTTT	CASSPGQGATEAFF
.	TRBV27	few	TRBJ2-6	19	TGTGCCAGCAGTTTATCGCCGGGACACTGGAGCTCTGGGGCCAACGTCCTGACTTTC	CASSLSPGHWSSGANVLTF
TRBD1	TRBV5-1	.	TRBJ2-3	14	TGCGCCAGCAGTCCAGGGGGCCCAGTAGGTCCGCAGTATTTT	CASSPGGPVGPQYF
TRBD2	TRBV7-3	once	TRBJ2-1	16	TGTGCCAGCAGCTTATTGGGTAGCGGGGGGGCCGGTGAGCAGTTCTTC	CASSLLGSGGAGEQFF
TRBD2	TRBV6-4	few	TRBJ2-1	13	TGTGCCAGCAGTGTAGCGGGGTACAATGAGCAGTTCTTC	CASSVAGYNEQFF
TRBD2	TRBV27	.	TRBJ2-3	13	TGTGCCAGCGGGAGGGCGCAACGGGATACGCAGTATTTT	CASGRAQRDTQYF
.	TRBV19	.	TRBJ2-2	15	TGTGCCAGTAGTATGGGGACAACGAACACCGGGGAGCTGTTTTTT	CASSMGTTNTGELFF
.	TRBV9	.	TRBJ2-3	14	TGTGCCAGCAGCGTAGGAGATACCACAGATACGCAGTATTTT	CASSVGDTTDTQYF
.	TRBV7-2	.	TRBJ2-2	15	TGTGCCAGCAGACGCGAGGCGGGGTTTGACGGGGAGCTGTTTTTT	CASRREAGFDGELFF
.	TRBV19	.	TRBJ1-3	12	TGTGCCAGTAGGCCCTCTGGAGACACCATATATTTT	CASRPSGDTIYF
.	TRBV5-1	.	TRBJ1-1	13	TGCGCCAGCAGCCTACAGGACAAAACTGAAGCTTTCTTT	CASSLQDKTEAFF
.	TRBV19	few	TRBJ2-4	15	TGTGCCAGTACCGACAGGACTTTAGCCAAAAACATTCAGTACTTC	CASTDRTLAKNIQYF
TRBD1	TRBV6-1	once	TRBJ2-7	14	TGTGCCAGCAGCGGGACAGGACGAGTCCGCGAGCAGTACTTC	CASSGTGRVREQYF
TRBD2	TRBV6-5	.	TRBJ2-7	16	TGTGCCAGCAGTTACTCCGCTAGCGGGGGGCTCCTCGGGCAGTACTTC	CASSYSASGGLLGQYF
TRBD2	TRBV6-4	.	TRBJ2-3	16	TGTGCCAGCAGTGACTCACTAGCGGGGGGGCCAGATACGCAGTATTTT	CASSDSLAGGPDTQYF
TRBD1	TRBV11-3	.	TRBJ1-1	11	TGTGCCAGCGGACTACAGGGGACAGCTTTCTTT	CASGLQGTAFF
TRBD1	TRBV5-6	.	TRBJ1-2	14	TGTGCCAGCAGCCCGGGACAGGGGGCGCATGGCTACACCTTC	CASSPGQGAHGYTF
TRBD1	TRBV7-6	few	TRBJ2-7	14	TGTGCCAGCAGCCACCGGGGGACAGGGGACGAGCAGTACTTC	CASSHRGTGDEQYF
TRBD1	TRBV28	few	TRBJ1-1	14	TGTGCCAGCGGGTGGGGGGACAGGGACCTACGAGCTTTCTTT	CASGWGDRDLRAFF
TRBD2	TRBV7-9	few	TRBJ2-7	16	TGTGCCAGCAGCTTATCGGGGGGGCTAGCGGGGGACGAGCAGTACTTC	CASSLSGGLAGDEQYF
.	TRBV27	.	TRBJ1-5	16	TGTGCCAGCAGTCCCCGGGGAGGGGCGAGCAATCAGCCCCAGCATTTT	CASSPRGGASNQPQHF
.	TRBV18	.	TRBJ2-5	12	TGTGCCAGCTCACCGACAGAAGAGACCCAGTACTTC	CASSPTEETQYF
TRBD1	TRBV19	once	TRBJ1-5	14	TGTGCCAGTAGTATTCGACAGGGGAATCAGCCCCAGCATTTT	CASSIRQGNQPQHF
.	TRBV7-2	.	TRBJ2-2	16	TGTGCCAGCAGTCCCTCCGGGACAACTAATTCCGGGGAGCTGTTTTTT	CASSPSGTTNSGELFF
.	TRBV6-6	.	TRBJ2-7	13	TGTGCCAGCAGTTATCAAAATCGGGAGGAGCAGTACTTC	CASSYQNREEQYF
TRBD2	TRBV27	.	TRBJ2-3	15	TGTGCCAGCAGGGTAGCGGGGGGGCTGACAGATACGCAGTATTTT	CASRVAGGLTDTQYF
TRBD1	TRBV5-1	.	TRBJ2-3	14	TGCGCCAGCAGCTTCGGGACAGACACAGATACGCAGTATTTT	CASSFGTDTDTQYF
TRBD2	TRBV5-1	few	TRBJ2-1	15	TGCGCCAGCAGCATAAATAGCGGGGGTCGTCGTGAGCAGTTCTTC	CASSINSGGRREQFF
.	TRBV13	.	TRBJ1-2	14	TGTGCCAGCAGCATATTGGGAGGCAACTATGGCTACACCTTC	CASSILGGNYGYTF
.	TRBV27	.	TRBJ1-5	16	TGTGCCAGCAGTTTTCGGCCGGGACTCAATGGCCAGCCCCAGCATTTT	CASSFRPGLNGQPQHF
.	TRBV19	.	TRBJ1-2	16	TGTGCCAGTAGTATCCCGAGTGCGACAGGCAACTATGGCTACACCTTC	CASSIPSATGNYGYTF
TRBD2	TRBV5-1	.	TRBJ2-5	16	TGCGCCAGCAGACACCGCGGGGGTGCGCTAGGAGAGACCCAGTACTTC	CASRHRGGALGETQYF
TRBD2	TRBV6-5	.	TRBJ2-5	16	TGTGCCAGCAGTTACGGGAATAGCGGGGGCCAAGAGACCCAGTACTTC	CASSYGNSGGQETQYF
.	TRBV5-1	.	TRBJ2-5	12	TGCGCCAGCAGCTTGGGTGATTCGGAGCAGTACTTC	CASSLGDSEQYF
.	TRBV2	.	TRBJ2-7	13	TGTGCCAGCAGTTATCTAAGGGGCTACGAGCGGTACTTC	CASSYLRGYERYF